The clone carrying this T cell receptor beta chain appeared a few times. This sample stems from a study of technical replicates of blood from a handful of donors. V lost 2 bases and J lost 0; bases outside the gene matches: 5. CDR1 GTSNPN and CDR2 SVGIG come from the germline V gene (reference sequence). This CDR3 has 15 amino acids. The table came from immunoSEQ multiplex PCR; TCRdb's copy has only in-frame clones and leaves some out. The table shows around 80,000 clones, with 91% occurring only once. Material for sequencing was T cells isolated from PBMCs. The chain has TRBV30 and TRBJ1-1, with 8 bases fitting TRBD1. The TCR sequence derives from a human donor in good health. This chain's CDR3 is CAWSTTGVMNTEAFF. Written as DNA, the CDR3 is TGTGCCTGGAGTACGACAGGGGTTATGAACACTGAAGCTTTCTTT.